The rows below give T cell receptor beta chains drawn from one sample of a study of metastatic and nonmetastatic thyroid tumors. TCRdb re-called the PCR reads with MiXCR. The table records approximately 31,000 clones, about 20% of them present only once. The sequencing input was blood. These receptors were collected from a female donor with papillary thyroid cancer or a benign thyroid nodule (not recorded which). Some clones in this sample may be carry-over from other donors' samples. CDR3s include the opening cysteine and the closing phenylalanine or tryptophan. Each record gives: V gene, J gene, clone size, D gene, CDR3 DNA, CDR3 protein. D genes are given only for firm matches. Expanded clones get a size class; other rows say once, few or many, or leave the size out.

V: TRBV7-2; J: TRBJ2-3; size: many; D: -; DNA: TGTGCCAGCAGCTTAGATTATTACACAGATACGCAGTATTTT; CDR3: CASSLDYYTDTQYF
V: TRBV19; J: TRBJ1-1; size: many; D: -; DNA: TGTGCCAGTATTAAAAACACTGAAGCTTTCTTT; CDR3: CASIKNTEAFF
V: TRBV5-1; J: TRBJ2-1; size: many; D: -; DNA: TGCGCCAGCAGCTTGTCGGATAGCGGCAATGAGCAGTTCTTC; CDR3: CASSLSDSGNEQFF
V: TRBV7-9; J: TRBJ2-7; size: -; D: -; DNA: TGTGCCAGCAGTATAATTGGGGTGTCCACATACGAGCAGCACTTC; CDR3: CASSIIGVSTYEQHF
V: TRBV20-1; J: TRBJ1-2; size: many; D: -; DNA: TGCTTCATTCCCGAAGGGGAGGGTGGCTACACCTTC; CDR3: CFIPEGEGGYTF
V: TRBV6-2/TRBV6-3; J: TRBJ2-1; size: few; D: -; DNA: TGTGCCAGCAGTTACTCTGGGGGATCCGAGCAGTTCTTC; CDR3: CASSYSGGSEQFF
V: TRBV18; J: TRBJ2-7; size: -; D: TRBD1; DNA: TGTGCCAGCTCACCAGTGGGACAGGGTTACGAGCAGTACTTC; CDR3: CASSPVGQGYEQYF
V: TRBV28; J: TRBJ2-1; size: many; D: -; DNA: TGTGCCAGCAGCTTTAGCACCATCAATGAGCAGTTCTTC; CDR3: CASSFSTINEQFF
V: TRBV6-2/TRBV6-3; J: TRBJ2-7; size: -; D: TRBD1; DNA: TGTGCCAGCAGGCCCCTTTTGACAGGGATTACCTACGAGCAGTACTTC; CDR3: CASRPLLTGITYEQYF
V: TRBV5-6; J: TRBJ2-1; size: few; D: TRBD2; DNA: TGTGCCAGCAGCAACCCAGCGGGGGCCTACAATGAGCAGTTCTTC; CDR3: CASSNPAGAYNEQFF
V: TRBV4-1; J: TRBJ2-7; size: -; D: TRBD2; DNA: TGCGCCAGCAGCTTTGTGACGGGGGGGCACGGGGAGCAGTACTTC; CDR3: CASSFVTGGHGEQYF
V: TRBV20-1; J: TRBJ1-2; size: -; D: -; DNA: TGCAGTGCTAGTGGACCATCGGGCTATGGCTACACCTTC; CDR3: CSASGPSGYGYTF
V: TRBV6-2/TRBV6-3; J: TRBJ2-1; size: few; D: -; DNA: TGTTTCAGCAGTTACCCCCCCTACAATGAGCAGTTCTTC; CDR3: CFSSYPPYNEQFF
V: TRBV2; J: TRBJ2-7; size: few; D: -; DNA: TGTGCCAGCAGTGAGTGGTTTGATGTAGGACAGTACTTC; CDR3: CASSEWFDVGQYF
V: TRBV16; J: TRBJ1-5; size: many; D: -; DNA: TGTGCCAGCAGCCCGCAGGATCAGCCCCAGCATTTT; CDR3: CASSPQDQPQHF
V: TRBV27; J: TRBJ2-3; size: many; D: -; DNA: TGTGCCAGCAGTCGTACCTTAAGCACAGATACGCAGTATTTT; CDR3: CASSRTLSTDTQYF
V: TRBV5-1; J: TRBJ2-5; size: many; D: -; DNA: TGCGCCAGCAGCTTGGTCGGGGGCCAGGAGACCCAGTACTTC; CDR3: CASSLVGGQETQYF
V: TRBV15; J: TRBJ2-2; size: many; D: TRBD2; DNA: TGTGCCACCAGCAGGGGACTAGCAGCTAACACCGGGGAGCTGTTTTTT; CDR3: CATSRGLAANTGELFF
V: TRBV20-1; J: TRBJ1-2; size: -; D: -; DNA: TGCAGTGCGAGCCGCAGGTCCTTTTATGGCTACACCTTC; CDR3: CSASRRSFYGYTF
V: TRBV6-1; J: TRBJ1-5; size: medium-sized; D: -; DNA: TGTGCCAGCAGTTACAGCGTCTTTCAGCCCCAGCATTTT; CDR3: CASSYSVFQPQHF
V: TRBV6-1; J: TRBJ1-1; size: many; D: -; DNA: TGTGCCAGCAGTTTGACGGGAGGACAGTTGGCTGAAGCTTTCTTT; CDR3: CASSLTGGQLAEAFF
V: TRBV20-1; J: TRBJ1-2; size: -; D: -; DNA: TGCAGTGCTAGAGGGGAAGGGGGTCGGGTGATAGTGGGCTATGGCTACACCTTC; CDR3: CSARGEGGRVIVGYGYTF
V: TRBV11-2; J: TRBJ1-6; size: -; D: -; DNA: TGTGCCAGCAGCTTAGATAGAAAGAAATATAATTCACCCCTCCACTTT; CDR3: CASSLDRKKYNSPLHF
V: TRBV28; J: TRBJ2-1; size: few; D: TRBD2; DNA: TGTGCCAGAAGTCTCCGACTAGCGGGGGGCAATGAGCAGTTCTTC; CDR3: CARSLRLAGGNEQFF
V: TRBV7-2; J: TRBJ1-1; size: many; D: TRBD1; DNA: TGTGCCAGCAGCCCCCGACAGGGGCGGACGACTGAAGCTTTCTTT; CDR3: CASSPRQGRTTEAFF
V: TRBV19; J: TRBJ2-3; size: -; D: TRBD2; DNA: TGTGCCAGTAGGACAGCTAGTCGCGGGGGGCGCACAGATACGCAGTATTTT; CDR3: CASRTASRGGRTDTQYF
V: TRBV7-9; J: TRBJ2-5; size: many; D: TRBD2; DNA: TGTGCCAGCAGCGGTCTAGCGGGGGGGCAGGAGACCCAGTACTTC; CDR3: CASSGLAGGQETQYF
V: TRBV5-1; J: TRBJ2-2; size: once; D: -; DNA: TGCGCCAGCAGCTTGGCCGACGTCGGAGACGGGGAGCTGTTTTTT; CDR3: CASSLADVGDGELFF
V: TRBV2; J: TRBJ1-2; size: many; D: TRBD1; DNA: TGTGCCAGCAGAATGACAGGGTCGGATGGCTACACCTTC; CDR3: CASRMTGSDGYTF
V: TRBV2; J: TRBJ2-7; size: -; D: -; DNA: TGTGCCAGTAAGGAGGGGGCTGGGTACGAGCAGTACTTC; CDR3: CASKEGAGYEQYF
V: TRBV7-9; J: TRBJ2-7; size: few; D: -; DNA: TGTGCCAGCAGCCCGTTTGACGAGCAGTACTTC; CDR3: CASSPFDEQYF
V: TRBV11-3; J: TRBJ1-6; size: -; D: -; DNA: TGTGCCAGCAGCTTAGGCCCGATTAATTCACCCCTCCACTTT; CDR3: CASSLGPINSPLHF
V: TRBV20-1; J: TRBJ1-1; size: many; D: -; DNA: TGCAGTGCTAGAGATCGAATAGGGGAAACTGAAGCTTTCTTT; CDR3: CSARDRIGETEAFF
V: TRBV28; J: TRBJ1-4; size: many; D: -; DNA: TGTGCCAGCAGTTTACCCCAGGGGCGAGAAAAACTGTTTTTT; CDR3: CASSLPQGREKLFF
V: TRBV9; J: TRBJ2-5; size: -; D: -; DNA: TGTGCCAGCAGTGATACCCAGGAGACCCAGTACTTC; CDR3: CASSDTQETQYF
V: TRBV11-2; J: TRBJ2-2; size: -; D: TRBD2; DNA: TGTGCCAGCAGCTTAGAAGGGACTAGCGGGGAGGCCGGGGAGCTGTTTTTT; CDR3: CASSLEGTSGEAGELFF
V: TRBV11-2; J: TRBJ2-5; size: -; D: -; DNA: TGTGCCAGCAACGATCAGGGGTCCCAGTACTTC; CDR3: CASNDQGSQYF
V: TRBV19; J: TRBJ1-4; size: many; D: TRBD1; DNA: TGTGCCAGTAGTTCCGGGACAGGGGAGGAAAAACTGTTTTTT; CDR3: CASSSGTGEEKLFF
V: TRBV3-1; J: TRBJ1-2; size: many; D: -; DNA: TGTGCCAGCAGCCAAGGCTGGAATTATGGCTACACCTTC; CDR3: CASSQGWNYGYTF
V: TRBV14; J: TRBJ2-7; size: many; D: -; DNA: TGTGCCAGCAGCCTCGGACTGTTTAGGGAGCAGTACTTC; CDR3: CASSLGLFREQYF
V: TRBV5-1; J: TRBJ2-1; size: many; D: -; DNA: TGCGCCAGCAGCTTGGTTGGGAGTGATGACAATGAGCAGTTCTTC; CDR3: CASSLVGSDDNEQFF
V: TRBV4-2; J: TRBJ1-3; size: many; D: -; DNA: TGTGCCAGCAGCCAATCGGCTTCAAGCTCTGGAAACACCATATATTTT; CDR3: CASSQSASSSGNTIYF
V: TRBV2; J: TRBJ1-1; size: many; D: -; DNA: TGTGCCAGCAGTGAAGGACAGACCCCGAACACTGAAGCTTTCTTT; CDR3: CASSEGQTPNTEAFF
V: TRBV6-1; J: TRBJ2-7; size: many; D: -; DNA: TGTGCCAGCAGCAAGGACAGCAATGGGGTGTACGAGCAGTACTTC; CDR3: CASSKDSNGVYEQYF
V: TRBV19; J: TRBJ1-2; size: -; D: -; DNA: TGTGCCAGTAGTATCCTGGACCGCTATGGCTACACCTTC; CDR3: CASSILDRYGYTF
V: TRBV27; J: TRBJ1-5; size: medium-sized; D: -; DNA: TGTGCCAGCAGAGGGGCTAGCAATCAGCCCCAGCATTTT; CDR3: CASRGASNQPQHF
V: TRBV18; J: TRBJ2-3; size: many; D: -; DNA: TGTGCCAGCTCACCACTAGGAGTGTCTAGCACAGATACGCAGTATTTT; CDR3: CASSPLGVSSTDTQYF
V: TRBV28; J: TRBJ2-7; size: few; D: TRBD1; DNA: TGTGCCAGCAGCTGGGGGACAGGGGGAGTCGAGCAGTACTTC; CDR3: CASSWGTGGVEQYF
V: TRBV20-1; J: TRBJ2-1; size: many; D: TRBD2; DNA: TGCAGTGCTAGAGATTCTGGCGGGGGTTCGGAGGAGCAGTTCTTC; CDR3: CSARDSGGGSEEQFF
V: TRBV11-2; J: TRBJ2-1; size: once; D: TRBD1; DNA: TGTGCCAGCAGTTTAGGAGGGGCCAGGGGGCCCTACAATGAGCAGTTCTTC; CDR3: CASSLGGARGPYNEQFF
V: TRBV4-2; J: TRBJ1-1; size: many; D: TRBD1; DNA: TGTGCCAGCAGCCCAATGCCGGGACAGGAAGCTTTCTTT; CDR3: CASSPMPGQEAFF
V: TRBV30; J: TRBJ2-7; size: many; D: -; DNA: TGTGCCTGGGATCAGGGCACCAACGAGCAGTACTTC; CDR3: CAWDQGTNEQYF
V: TRBV28; J: TRBJ1-2; size: -; D: -; DNA: TGTGCCAGCAGTTTATCGGGGTTAGGCTACACCTTC; CDR3: CASSLSGLGYTF
V: TRBV11-1; J: TRBJ2-1; size: many; D: TRBD1; DNA: TGTGCCAGCAGCCCCCGGGACAGGGAGTACAATGAGCAGTTCTTC; CDR3: CASSPRDREYNEQFF
V: TRBV20-1; J: TRBJ1-1; size: many; D: -; DNA: TGCAGTGCTAGCGGCGGGGGGGCCACTGAAGCTTTCTTT; CDR3: CSASGGGATEAFF